This T cell receptor beta chain is drawn from a study of blood T cell repertoires in COVID-19. About the study: Some COVID-19 samples were acute and others convalescent; all came from the United States, Italy and Spain.

This CDR3 is built from 13 residues. The ends lost 1 base at V and 9 bases at J; junction bases unmatched: 1. Germline CDR1 MGHRA, CDR2 YSYEKL. Clones were read by immunoSEQ multiplex PCR, and TCRdb kept only the in-frame ones, dropping some. The table includes some 260,000 clones, over 75% detected once. The specimen was peripheral blood. This clonotype was sampled from a human donor in a cohort sampled during active COVID-19. This chain connects TRBV4-1 to TRBJ2-3; 10 bases agree with TRBD2. CDR3 amino acids: CASSQVGLATQYF. CDR3 sequence (DNA): TGCGCCAGCAGCCAAGTGGGACTAGCGACGCAGTATTTT.